There are many counts of the clone carrying this TCR beta chain. Its antigen is currently unknown. Trimming at V came to 7 bases and at J to 1 base, leaving 5 bases not matched to a gene. This CDR3 spans 13 amino acids. CDR1 and CDR2 (germline): SQVTM, ANQGSEA. The sample comes from a study of T cells after yellow fever vaccination. Study-wide findings and caveats: In post-booster samples, most primary-vaccination clones reappeared (under 98% CD4, roughly 89% CD8). Although most clonotypes did not, a small share appeared in both CD4 and CD8 compartments.

5'RACE template switching generated TCR cDNA, adding a universal primer site and UMIs. TCRdb ran MiXCR on the 5' RACE reads and lists one entry per CDR3 protein. This sample carries 300,000 to 450,000 distinct CDR3 sequences, about 6.2% of them seen once, and the ten largest clones take roughly 15%. The sequencing used PBMCs, collected 5 days after the yellow fever booster vaccination. The source is a man aged 30 to 45 who received the YFV17D yellow fever vaccine. The chain uses TRBV29-1 and TRBJ1-1; TRBD1 agrees at 8 bases. CDR3 protein: CSARGQANTEAFF. The CDR3 bases are TGCAGCGCCCGGGGACAGGCGAACACTGAAGCTTTCTTT. Filled out from reference TRBV29-1 and TRBJ1-1, the complete variable domain reads SAVISQKPSRDICQRGTSLTIQCQVDSQVTMMFWYRQQPGQSLTLIATANQGSEATYESGFVIDKFPISRPNLTFSTLTVSNMSPEDSSIYLCSARGQANTEAFFGQGTRLTVV.